This T cell receptor (beta chain) was identified in a study of T cells in Graves' hyperthyroidism and ophthalmopathy (dated by TCRdb to between 2018 and 2020). Background on the whole study: Peripheral blood was collected at initial diagnosis, before any treatment. The paper describes TCR Vbeta CDR3 sequencing of more than 120 peripheral blood samples, made up of 43 ophthalmopathy patients, some 80 hyperthyroidism patients and about 17 progressor patients. In addition, the study compared T-cell repertoires in thyroid tissue and in blood from roughly six Graves' hyperthyroidism patients. Prospective prediction of ophthalmopathy was tested in an independent validation cohort consisting of 18 to 20 hyperthyroidism patients and over 15 patients who later progressed to ophthalmopathy. The 75 to 100 discovery patients were divided at random into training and test sets in a 7:3 ratio. Once sampling was done, hyperthyroidism patients were given methimazole at a starting dose of 30 mg daily, whereas ophthalmopathy patients were given high-dose intravenous methylprednisolone. To identify TCR V-J signatures that set the groups apart, the researchers used a discovery cohort of 100 or so patients, made up of 40 to 45 with Graves' ophthalmopathy and 57 with stable Graves' hyperthyroidism. Study-wide conclusions, independent of this receptor: No statistical method was used to set the sample size in advance, and investigators knew the group allocation. A 13 V-J signature model separated ophthalmopathy from stable hyperthyroidism, with approximately 87% sensitivity and around 84% specificity in cross-validation and 80%/75% in testing. Most expanded thyroid clonotypes (frequency above 0.001) were also detected in blood, suggesting blood repertoires may reflect thyroid immune responses. In validation, the model predicted progression to ophthalmopathy a median of approximately 6.3 months before onset, with roughly 68% sensitivity and roughly 77% specificity.

Amplification of TCR beta CDR3 regions was carried out from RNA transcripts. The TCR CDR3 was subjected to a first round of RT-PCR using the HTBI primer set and the Qiagen OneStep RT-PCR kit. Libraries were constructed in a second round of multiplex PCR, after which size selection and purification were carried out. Paired-end sequencing of the libraries was performed with 100 bp reads on an Illumina HiSeq2000. As for the original processing: SOAPnuke was used to process the raw data, with reads discarded if the reads contained adapters or uncalled bases, had a mean Phred below 15, or lacked an exact constant-primer or identifier match. COPE v1.2.5 was used to merge high-quality paired reads, and clonotypes were defined as unique nucleotide sequences. MiTCR v1.1 was used to align clonotypes to the IMGT TRBV, TRBD and TRBJ reference segments. Analysis was restricted to V-J combinations with a frequency above 0.0001, which covered roughly 99% of repertoires. A TCS score was defined as the ratio of F50 (clonal expansion) to E x V (chaos), with BLOSUM62-based TCRdist applied between CDR3 peptides within each V-J. Welch's t-statistics and random forest reduced some 510 V-J features to 13, which were used in a naive Bayes classifier (R e1071). The raw public reads went through TCRdb reprocessing: fastp at Q25, MiXCR clone calling, in-frame beta chains kept. Rows merge per CDR3 protein into single entries with the most common DNA and genes. The V and J calls and clone size come from TCRdb's table, not from the authors' own analysis. This sample comprises 460,000 or so distinct CDR3 sequences, about 15% of them detected only once. Together, the top ten hold 15% to 20% of the sample.

This clonotype was seen a few times. The antigen it recognizes is unknown. No much larger clone is present one base from it, and per-base qualities are unavailable. Stable Graves' hyperthyroidism was defined as the absence of progression to ophthalmopathy over 18 months of follow-up. Hyperthyroidism patients were newly diagnosed, had a disease duration of under 2 months, and were aged 18 to 65 years. Exclusion was applied to patients with uncontrolled infections, other autoimmune diseases, pregnancy or lactation. Diagnoses relied on clinical symptoms, serum thyroxine and TRAb, thyroid ultrasound and orbital computed tomography. PBMCs were separated from 10 ml of fresh peripheral blood using Ficoll-Paque density gradient centrifugation. Trizol reagent was used to extract total RNA, and RNA quality was then checked on an Agilent 2100 Bioanalyzer. The receptor comes from a woman aged 18-29 years with Graves' hyperthyroidism. Sequencing was performed on blood.

The sequence in DNA is TGTGCCAGCAGCCAAGATCAGGGACTAGCGGGACCAACTCCTGGCGATGAGCAGTTCTTC. This is translated as CASSQDQGLAGPTPGDEQFF. This receptor chain uses TRBV14 and TRBJ2-1, with 13 bases aligning to TRBD2. The germline V gene yields SGHDN for CDR1 and FVKESK for CDR2. Germline trimming amounts to 0 bases on V and 8 bases on J, with 16 as the count of junction bases outside the gene matches. The CDR3, from cysteine to phenylalanine, totals 20 residues. Of the read, only the CDR3 DNA is kept; its 60 bases are in frame from base 1.